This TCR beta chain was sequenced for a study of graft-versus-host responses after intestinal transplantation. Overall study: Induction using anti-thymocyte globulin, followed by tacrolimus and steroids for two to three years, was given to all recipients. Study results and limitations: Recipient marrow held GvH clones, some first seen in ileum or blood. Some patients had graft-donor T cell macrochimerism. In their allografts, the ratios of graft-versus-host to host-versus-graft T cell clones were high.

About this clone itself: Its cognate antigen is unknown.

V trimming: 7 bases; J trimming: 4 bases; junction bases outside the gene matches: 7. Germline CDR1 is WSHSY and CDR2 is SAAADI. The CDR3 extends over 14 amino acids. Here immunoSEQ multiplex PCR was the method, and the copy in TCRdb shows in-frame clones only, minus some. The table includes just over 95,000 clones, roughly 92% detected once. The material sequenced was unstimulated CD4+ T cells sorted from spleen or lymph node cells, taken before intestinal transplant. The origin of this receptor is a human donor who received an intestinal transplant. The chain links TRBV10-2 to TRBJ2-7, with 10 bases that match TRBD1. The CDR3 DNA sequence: TGCGCCAGCACCACGGGACAGGGGAGTTACGAGCAGTACTTC. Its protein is CASTTGQGSYEQYF.